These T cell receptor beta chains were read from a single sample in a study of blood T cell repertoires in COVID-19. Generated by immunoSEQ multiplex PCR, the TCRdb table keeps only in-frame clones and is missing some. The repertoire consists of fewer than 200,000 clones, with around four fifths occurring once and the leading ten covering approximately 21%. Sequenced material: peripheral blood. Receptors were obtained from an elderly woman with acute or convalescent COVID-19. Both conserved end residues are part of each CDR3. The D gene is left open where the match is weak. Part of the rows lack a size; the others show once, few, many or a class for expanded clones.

cdr3_nt: TGCGCCAGCAGCTTTAGTCTAGCGGGAGAATACGAGACCCAGTACTTC
cdr3_aa: CASSFSLAGEYETQYF
j_call: TRBJ2-5
clone_size: few
d_call: TRBD2
v_call: TRBV5-1

cdr3_nt: TGTGCCAGCAGAATCAGGGGGGACACTGAAGCTTTCTTT
cdr3_aa: CASRIRGDTEAFF
j_call: TRBJ1-1
clone_size: once
d_call: TRBD1
v_call: TRBV2

cdr3_nt: TGTGCCAGCTCACCACAGGGGCAAGAGACCCAGTACTTC
cdr3_aa: CASSPQGQETQYF
j_call: TRBJ2-5
clone_size: NA
d_call: NA
v_call: TRBV18

cdr3_nt: TGTGCCAGCAGCGTAGGTGGTGGAGGAGACAATGAGCAGTTCTTC
cdr3_aa: CASSVGGGGDNEQFF
j_call: TRBJ2-1
clone_size: few
d_call: NA
v_call: TRBV9

cdr3_nt: TGTGCCAGCAGCCACCTCGGAGTTAGTAACACTGAAGCTTTCTTT
cdr3_aa: CASSHLGVSNTEAFF
j_call: TRBJ1-1
clone_size: NA
d_call: NA
v_call: TRBV6-2/TRBV6-3

cdr3_nt: TGTGCCAGCAGCTTAGGCGGGGGCGCACCCCAGCCCCAGCATTTT
cdr3_aa: CASSLGGGAPQPQHF
j_call: TRBJ1-5
clone_size: NA
d_call: NA
v_call: TRBV7-2

cdr3_nt: TGTGCCAGCAGTGTACAATCGCAGACTGGAAACACCATATATTTT
cdr3_aa: CASSVQSQTGNTIYF
j_call: TRBJ1-3
clone_size: NA
d_call: NA
v_call: TRBV2

cdr3_nt: TGCGCCAGCAGCTTGGCGGCAGGGGGATCTGAAGCTTTCTTT
cdr3_aa: CASSLAAGGSEAFF
j_call: TRBJ1-1
clone_size: NA
d_call: TRBD1
v_call: TRBV5-1

cdr3_nt: TGCGCCAGCAGCCCAGGGACTTCTGGAAACACCATATATTTT
cdr3_aa: CASSPGTSGNTIYF
j_call: TRBJ1-3
clone_size: NA
d_call: NA
v_call: TRBV5-1

cdr3_nt: TGTGCCAGCAGGGTAGCGGGGACCTACAATGAGCAGTTCTTC
cdr3_aa: CASRVAGTYNEQFF
j_call: TRBJ2-1
clone_size: once
d_call: TRBD2
v_call: TRBV6-5

cdr3_nt: TGTGCCAGCTCGAGATTCCAAGAGACCCAGTACTTC
cdr3_aa: CASSRFQETQYF
j_call: TRBJ2-5
clone_size: NA
d_call: NA
v_call: TRBV5-6

cdr3_nt: TGTGCCAGCAGCCCAGACAGGGGGCGAGCGGAGACCCAGTACTTC
cdr3_aa: CASSPDRGRAETQYF
j_call: TRBJ2-5
clone_size: NA
d_call: TRBD1
v_call: TRBV5-6

cdr3_nt: TGTGCCAGTAGTGCCAGGGGAGGGCCTTATGGCTACACCTTC
cdr3_aa: CASSARGGPYGYTF
j_call: TRBJ1-2
clone_size: few
d_call: NA
v_call: TRBV19

cdr3_nt: TGTGCCAGCAGCCCCCTTAACTTTTGGTCCTACAATGAGCAGTTCTTC
cdr3_aa: CASSPLNFWSYNEQFF
j_call: TRBJ2-1
clone_size: NA
d_call: NA
v_call: TRBV7-2

cdr3_nt: TGTGCCAGCAGCTCATTTAGCGGGCCAGTCCGGGAGACCCAGTACTTC
cdr3_aa: CASSSFSGPVRETQYF
j_call: TRBJ2-5
clone_size: NA
d_call: TRBD2
v_call: TRBV7-2

cdr3_nt: TGCGCCAGCAGCTCCTCTGGCGGGAGGTCATACGAGCAGTACTTC
cdr3_aa: CASSSSGGRSYEQYF
j_call: TRBJ2-7
clone_size: NA
d_call: TRBD2
v_call: TRBV5-1

cdr3_nt: TGTGCCAGCAGCCAAGACAGGACAAACTATGGCTACACCTTC
cdr3_aa: CASSQDRTNYGYTF
j_call: TRBJ1-2
clone_size: NA
d_call: NA
v_call: TRBV4-2

cdr3_nt: TGCGCCAGCAGCTTGGACAGGGTTGGGGCCAACGTCCTGACTTTC
cdr3_aa: CASSLDRVGANVLTF
j_call: TRBJ2-6
clone_size: NA
d_call: NA
v_call: TRBV5-1

cdr3_nt: TGTGCCAGCAGTTTGGGAGGATCGTACAATGAGCAGTTCTTC
cdr3_aa: CASSLGGSYNEQFF
j_call: TRBJ2-1
clone_size: NA
d_call: NA
v_call: TRBV6-2/TRBV6-3

cdr3_nt: TGTGCCATCACCGGGGGACAGCATTATGGCTACACCTTC
cdr3_aa: CAITGGQHYGYTF
j_call: TRBJ1-2
clone_size: few
d_call: TRBD1
v_call: TRBV10-3

cdr3_nt: TGTGCCAGTAGTATCAGGGGGACAAGTCCAAGCGAGCAGTACTTC
cdr3_aa: CASSIRGTSPSEQYF
j_call: TRBJ2-7
clone_size: NA
d_call: TRBD1
v_call: TRBV19

cdr3_nt: TGTGCCAGCAGCCGTGGGACAAGGCGTGAAAAACTGTTTTTT
cdr3_aa: CASSRGTRREKLFF
j_call: TRBJ1-4
clone_size: NA
d_call: NA
v_call: TRBV25-1

cdr3_nt: TGCGCCAGCAGCCAATACGGACAGGGGGAGACCCAGTACTTC
cdr3_aa: CASSQYGQGETQYF
j_call: TRBJ2-5
clone_size: NA
d_call: TRBD1
v_call: TRBV5-1

cdr3_nt: TGTGCCAGCAGCTTGGGGCCTTCGATTCCAAACACCGGGGAGCTGTTTTTT
cdr3_aa: CASSLGPSIPNTGELFF
j_call: TRBJ2-2
clone_size: NA
d_call: NA
v_call: TRBV5-7

cdr3_nt: TGCGCCAGCAGCTTGGGAGGGGGGGCTGAGCCCCAGCATTTT
cdr3_aa: CASSLGGGAEPQHF
j_call: TRBJ1-5
clone_size: NA
d_call: NA
v_call: TRBV5-1

cdr3_nt: TGTGCCAGCAGCTTACCACAGGGAAATTCACCCCTCCACTTT
cdr3_aa: CASSLPQGNSPLHF
j_call: TRBJ1-6
clone_size: NA
d_call: NA
v_call: TRBV7-9

cdr3_nt: TGTGCCAGCAGCTTGGTCGGTACCTACGAGCAGTACTTC
cdr3_aa: CASSLVGTYEQYF
j_call: TRBJ2-7
clone_size: NA
d_call: NA
v_call: TRBV5-4

cdr3_nt: TGTGCCAGCAGCTTGGCGGGACTAGCGGGGTACAATGAGCAGTTCTTC
cdr3_aa: CASSLAGLAGYNEQFF
j_call: TRBJ2-1
clone_size: NA
d_call: TRBD2
v_call: TRBV5-5

cdr3_nt: TGTGCCAGCCGGCGAGGGGGCGCTTTCTCCTATAATTCACCCCTCCACTTT
cdr3_aa: CASRRGGAFSYNSPLHF
j_call: TRBJ1-6
clone_size: NA
d_call: TRBD1
v_call: TRBV27

cdr3_nt: TGTGCCAGCAGCAAAACAACCTACAATGAGCAGTTCTTC
cdr3_aa: CASSKTTYNEQFF
j_call: TRBJ2-1
clone_size: NA
d_call: NA
v_call: TRBV7-9

cdr3_nt: TGTGCCATCAGTGAGTCGAGGGTCTATGGCTACACCTTC
cdr3_aa: CAISESRVYGYTF
j_call: TRBJ1-2
clone_size: NA
d_call: NA
v_call: TRBV10-3

cdr3_nt: TGTGCCAGCAGCGACAACAGGGGGGCTAATGAAAAACTGTTTTTT
cdr3_aa: CASSDNRGANEKLFF
j_call: TRBJ1-4
clone_size: NA
d_call: TRBD1
v_call: TRBV7-9